This TCR beta chain was recorded in a study of somatic mutations in cytotoxic T cells in rheumatoid arthritis. General observations from the study: CD8+ clonality increased with age in rheumatoid arthritis patients but not in healthy controls.

TCRdb's table, derived via immunoSEQ multiplex PCR, lists solely in-frame clones and lacks some. This table holds approximately 13,000 clones, 82% found once. V gave up 10 bases and J gave up 7 bases; unmatched junction bases: 6. The germline V gene has CDR1 SNHLY and CDR2 FYNNEI. The CDR3 length is 13 residues. This clone occurred a few times. Its antigen is not known. This chain joins TRBV2 and TRBJ1-4, with 10 bases fitting TRBD1. Material for sequencing was CD8+ T cells sorted from blood. This sequence originates from an adult with rheumatoid arthritis. Here the CDR3 reads CATGQGMAEKLFF. For the CDR3, the DNA is TGTGCCACGGGACAGGGGATGGCTGAAAAACTGTTTTTT.